This T cell receptor (beta chain) stems from a study of blood T cell repertoires in COVID-19. On the study more broadly: The samples span acute and convalescent COVID-19 from the United States, Italy and Spain. From T cells, B-cell-depleted T cells, or PBMCs came the material, which was cDNA or gDNA.

Germline CDR1 SGHRS, CDR2 YFSETQ. The junction had 10 bases not matched to a gene; V was cut back by 6 bases and J by 5 bases. This CDR3 contains 15 residues. Data came from immunoSEQ multiplex PCR; TCRdb stores just in-frame clones and leaves some out. The sample consists of around 100,000 clones, around 85% of them appearing once. The source material was peripheral blood. The receptor was isolated from a woman older than 75 with active or convalescent COVID-19. The gene calls are TRBV5-1 and TRBJ2-5; 10 bases match TRBD2. The CDR3, as DNA: TGCGCCAGCACCCCACGGGCTAGCGGGAGCGAGACCCAGTACTTC. It codes for CASTPRASGSETQYF.